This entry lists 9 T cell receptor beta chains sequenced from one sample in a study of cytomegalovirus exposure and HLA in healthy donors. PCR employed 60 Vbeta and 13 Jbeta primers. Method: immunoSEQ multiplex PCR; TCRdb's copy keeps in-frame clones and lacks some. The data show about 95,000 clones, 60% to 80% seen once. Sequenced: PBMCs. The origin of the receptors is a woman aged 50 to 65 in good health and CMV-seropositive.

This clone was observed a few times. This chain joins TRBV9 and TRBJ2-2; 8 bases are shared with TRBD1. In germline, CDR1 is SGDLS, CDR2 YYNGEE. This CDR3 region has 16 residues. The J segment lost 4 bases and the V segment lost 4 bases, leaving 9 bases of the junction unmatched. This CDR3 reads CASSSTQGAPTGELFF. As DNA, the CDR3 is TGTGCCAGCAGCTCGACGCAGGGGGCTCCCACCGGGGAGCTGTTTTTT.

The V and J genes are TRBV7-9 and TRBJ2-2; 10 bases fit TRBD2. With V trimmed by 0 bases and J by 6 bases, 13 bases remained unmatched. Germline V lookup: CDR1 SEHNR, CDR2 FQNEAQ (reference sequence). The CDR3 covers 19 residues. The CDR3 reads CASSLAYPPLAGAAGELFF. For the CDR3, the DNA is TGTGCCAGCAGCTTAGCCTACCCTCCTCTAGCGGGAGCGGCCGGGGAGCTGTTTTTT.

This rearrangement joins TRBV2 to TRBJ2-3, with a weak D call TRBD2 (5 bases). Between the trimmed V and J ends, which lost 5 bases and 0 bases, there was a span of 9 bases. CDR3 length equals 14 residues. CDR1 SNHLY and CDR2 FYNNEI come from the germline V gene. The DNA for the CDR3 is TGTGCCAGCAGTATGGGAGTCAGCACAGATACGCAGTATTTT. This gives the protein CASSMGVSTDTQYF.

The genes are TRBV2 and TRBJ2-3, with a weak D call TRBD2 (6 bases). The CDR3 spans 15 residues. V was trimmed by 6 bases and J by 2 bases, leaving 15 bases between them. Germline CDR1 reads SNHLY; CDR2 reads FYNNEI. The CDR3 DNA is TGTGCCAGCAGCAGTGGAGGGGTAAACACAGATACGCAGTATTTT. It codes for CASSSGGVNTDTQYF. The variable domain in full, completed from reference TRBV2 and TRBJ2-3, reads EPEVTQTPSHQVTQMGQEVILRCVPISNHLYFYWYRQILGQKVEFLVSFYNNEISEKSEIFDDQFSVERPDGSNFTLKIRSTKLEDSAMYFCASSSGGVNTDTQYFGPGTRLTVL.

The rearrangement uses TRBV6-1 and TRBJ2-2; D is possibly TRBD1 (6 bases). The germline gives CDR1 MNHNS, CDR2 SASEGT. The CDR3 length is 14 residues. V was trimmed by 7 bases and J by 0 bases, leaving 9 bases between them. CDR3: CASIRTANTGELFF. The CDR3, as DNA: TGTGCCAGCATAAGGACAGCGAACACCGGGGAGCTGTTTTTT.

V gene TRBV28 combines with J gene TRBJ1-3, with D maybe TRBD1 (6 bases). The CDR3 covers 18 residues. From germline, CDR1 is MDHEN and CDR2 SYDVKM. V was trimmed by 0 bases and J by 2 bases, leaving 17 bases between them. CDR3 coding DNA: TGTGCCAGCAGTTTATGGGGTTCGGGAGGACAGACTGGAAACACCATATATTTT. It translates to CASSLWGSGGQTGNTIYF.

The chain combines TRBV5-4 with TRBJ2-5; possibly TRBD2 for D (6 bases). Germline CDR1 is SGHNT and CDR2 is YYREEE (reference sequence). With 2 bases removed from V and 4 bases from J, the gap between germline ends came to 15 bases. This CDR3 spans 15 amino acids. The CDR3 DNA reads TGTGCCAGCAGCTTTTCCGGAGGGAGCGGAGAGACCCAGTACTTC. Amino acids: CASSFSGGSGETQYF.

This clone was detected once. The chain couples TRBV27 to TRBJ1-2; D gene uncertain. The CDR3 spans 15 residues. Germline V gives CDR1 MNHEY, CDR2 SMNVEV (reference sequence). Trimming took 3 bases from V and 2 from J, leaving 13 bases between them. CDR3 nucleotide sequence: TGTGCCAGCAGTTTTGCAGGTGCTGGAAACTATGGCTACACCTTC. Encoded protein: CASSFAGAGNYGYTF.

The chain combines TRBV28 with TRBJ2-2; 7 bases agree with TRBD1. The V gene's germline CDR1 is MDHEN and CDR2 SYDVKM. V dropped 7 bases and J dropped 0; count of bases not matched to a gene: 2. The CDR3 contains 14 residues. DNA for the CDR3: TGTGCCAGCAACAGGGGAACGAACACCGGGGAGCTGTTTTTT. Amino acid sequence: CASNRGTNTGELFF.